Below, 4 T cell receptor beta chains from the same sample are listed, as sequenced in a study of blood T cell repertoires in COVID-19. Here immunoSEQ multiplex PCR was the method, and the copy in TCRdb shows in-frame clones only, minus some. This sample has 150,000 to 200,000 clones, with about 87% found just once. Sequencing was performed on peripheral blood. The source of these receptors is a man aged 35 to 55 with active or convalescent COVID-19.

The chain joins TRBV5-4 to TRBJ2-2, with TRBD1 matching over 9 bases. V was pared by 3 bases and J by 3 bases, with 3 bases of the junction left unmatched. Germline CDR1 reads SGHNT; CDR2 reads YYREEE (reference sequence). The CDR3 runs to 15 residues. DNA for the CDR3: TGTGCCAGCAGCTCGGGACAGGGAGACACCGGGGAGCTGTTTTTT. It encodes CASSSGQGDTGELFF.

The chain joins TRBV28 to TRBJ1-2; D is perhaps TRBD1 (6 bases). Germline lookup yields CDR1 MDHEN and CDR2 SYDVKM. The length of the CDR3 is 12 residues. Trimming shortened V by 7 bases and J by 4 bases, and 10 bases separated the two germline ends. The CDR3: CASTQGTYGYTF. CDR3 DNA: TGTGCCAGCACCCAGGGGACCTATGGCTACACCTTC.

The chain joins TRBV25-1 to TRBJ2-2; TRBD1 agrees at 7 bases. Germline V gene lookup returns CDR1 MGHDK and CDR2 SYGVNS. The CDR3 consists of 16 residues. With V trimmed by 3 bases and J by 5 bases, 9 bases remained unmatched. CDR3 nucleotide sequence: TGTGCCAGCAGTGATACCCGACAGGGAGATACCGGGGAGCTGTTTTTT. It encodes CASSDTRQGDTGELFF.

Concerning this clone: The identical CDR3 is also encoded by other nucleotide sequences in the sample. The rearrangement uses TRBV4-1 and TRBJ2-3, with D tentatively TRBD2 (5 bases). V was clipped by 0 bases and J by 1 base, with 8 bases between them. The CDR3 has 15 amino acids. In germline, CDR1 is MGHRA, CDR2 YSYEKL. CDR3 region: CASSQDRTGTDTQYF. The CDR3 DNA sequence: TGCGCCAGCAGCCAAGATCGGACTGGCACAGATACGCAGTATTTT.